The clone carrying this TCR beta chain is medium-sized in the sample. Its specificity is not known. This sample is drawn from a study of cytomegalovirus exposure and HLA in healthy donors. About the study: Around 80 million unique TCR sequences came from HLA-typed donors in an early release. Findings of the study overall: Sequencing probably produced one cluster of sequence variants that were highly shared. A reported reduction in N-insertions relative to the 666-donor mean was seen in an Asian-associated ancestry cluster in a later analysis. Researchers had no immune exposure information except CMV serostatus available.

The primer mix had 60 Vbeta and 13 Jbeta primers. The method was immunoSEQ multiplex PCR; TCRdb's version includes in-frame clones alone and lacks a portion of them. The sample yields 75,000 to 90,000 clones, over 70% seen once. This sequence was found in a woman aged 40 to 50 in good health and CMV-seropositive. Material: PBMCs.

The CDR3 spells CASSYLGGEEQFF. As DNA, the CDR3 is TGTGCCAGCAGTTACCTCGGGGGGGAAGAGCAGTTCTTC. The chain recombines TRBV6-5 with TRBJ2-1; TRBD2 agrees at 8 bases. V dropped 2 bases and J dropped 10; count of bases not matched to a gene: 4. This CDR3 is 13 amino acids long. CDR1 is MNHEY and CDR2 is SVGAGI in the germline V gene.